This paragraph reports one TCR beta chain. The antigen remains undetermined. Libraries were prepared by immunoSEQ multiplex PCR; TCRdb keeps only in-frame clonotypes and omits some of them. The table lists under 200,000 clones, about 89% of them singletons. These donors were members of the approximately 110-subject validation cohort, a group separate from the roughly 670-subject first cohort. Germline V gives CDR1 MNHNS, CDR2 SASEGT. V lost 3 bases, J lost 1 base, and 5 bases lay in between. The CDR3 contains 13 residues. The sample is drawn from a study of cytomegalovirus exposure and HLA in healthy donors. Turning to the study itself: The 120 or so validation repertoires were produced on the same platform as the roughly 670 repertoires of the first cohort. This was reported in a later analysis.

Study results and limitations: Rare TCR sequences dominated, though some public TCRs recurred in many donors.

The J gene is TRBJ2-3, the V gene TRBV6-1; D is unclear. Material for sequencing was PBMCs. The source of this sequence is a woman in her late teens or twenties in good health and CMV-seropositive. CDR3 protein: CASSDTGTDTQYF. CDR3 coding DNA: TGTGCCAGCAGTGATACGGGCACAGATACGCAGTATTTT.